Given below is one T cell receptor (beta chain) in context. Its target is unknown. These data originate in a study of cytomegalovirus exposure and HLA in healthy donors. Study outcomes and limitations: A later analysis found that most CMV-associated TCR beta chains appeared HLA-restricted.

Germline CDR1 is MDHEN and CDR2 is SYDVKM. CDR3 length equals 16 residues. V lost 4 bases to trimming and J lost 1 base, with 16 bases between them. The PCR made use of 60 Vbeta and 13 Jbeta primers. Measured with immunoSEQ multiplex PCR; TCRdb has only the in-frame clones, and not every one. The sample has 95,000 to 100,000 clones; around 74% are singletons. Sequencing was carried out using PBMCs. This sequence joins TRBV28 and TRBJ1-1; the D is unclear. The origin of this receptor is a woman between 35 and 50 years old in good health and CMV-seronegative. Here the CDR3 reads CASSYRGGYGNTEAFF. CDR3 nucleotide sequence: TGTGCCAGCAGTTATCGTGGAGGTTATGGGAACACTGAAGCTTTCTTT.